This T cell receptor (beta chain) stems from a study of T cells in Graves' hyperthyroidism and ophthalmopathy. The study's findings and limits: Appearing also in blood were most of the thyroid clonotypes expanded above 0.001. Ophthalmopathy stood apart from stable hyperthyroidism in a 13 V-J model. Ophthalmopathy was predicted by the model a median of about six months ahead of onset.

Authors of the study amplified TCR beta CDR3 regions from RNA transcripts. The HTBI primer set was used in a first-round RT-PCR of the TCR CDR3. One entry per CDR3 protein results from TCRdb running MiXCR on the multiplex PCR reads. This table has 500,000 to 600,000 distinct CDR3 sequences, 40% to 55% appearing once. The CDR3 is made up of 15 amino acids. Trimming took 7 bases from V and 8 from J; bases not matched to a gene: 10. Germline V gene data show CDR1 as SEHNR and CDR2 as FQNEAQ (reference sequence). In the case of this clonotype: Antigen: not known.

Every diagnosis used clinical symptoms, serum thyroxine and TRAb, thyroid ultrasound and orbital computed tomography. This clonotype originated in an adult woman with Graves' disease, either hyperthyroidism or ophthalmopathy (not recorded which). The rearrangement joins TRBV7-9 to TRBJ1-4, with 10 bases matching TRBD1. Sequencing used peripheral blood or thyroid tissue (not recorded which). The CDR3 reads CASIARGTGEEKLFF. CDR3 bases: TGTGCCAGCATAGCCAGGGGGACAGGGGAAGAAAAACTGTTTTTT.